The 8 T cell receptor beta chains below come from one sample, sequenced in a study of OX40 agonist ivuxolimab in advanced cancers. Profiling relied on immunoSEQ multiplex PCR, and the TCRdb table lists in-frame clones only, not all of them. In the table there are 70,000 to 95,000 clones, about 86% of which are singletons. The material sequenced was CD4+ or CD8+ T cells sorted from blood, taken in a trial of the OX40 agonist ivuxolimab. Every receptor here comes from an adult with an advanced solid tumor such as melanoma, head and neck, liver or kidney cancer.

The CDR3 DNA reads as TGCGCCAGCTCCACCCCGGGGGGCTCCTACAATGAGCAGTTCTTC. Protein product: CASSTPGGSYNEQFF. The V gene is TRBV5-1, the J gene TRBJ2-1; 7 bases agree with TRBD2. V was clipped by 7 bases and J by 0 bases; unmatched bases: 7. The germline V gene encodes CDR1 SGHRS and CDR2 YFSETQ. This CDR3 is 15 amino acids long.

V gene TRBV29-1 combines with J gene TRBJ2-3; D perhaps matches TRBD1 (6 bases). V was pared by 8 bases and J by 5 bases, with 11 bases between. Germline loops: CDR1 SQVTM, CDR2 ANQGSEA. The CDR3 extends over 11 amino acids. The CDR3 nucleotides are TGCAGCCTACGGACAGTAGATACGCAGTATTTT. Amino acids: CSLRTVDTQYF.

This clone turned up a few times. The chain carries TRBV29-1 and TRBJ1-1; D is undetermined. V gave up 3 bases and J gave up 0 bases, with 2 bases separating them. CDR1 SQVTM and CDR2 ANQGSEA come from the germline V gene. This CDR3 comprises 11 residues. DNA of the CDR3: TGCAGCGTTGAGCTGAACACTGAAGCTTTCTTT. Encoded protein: CSVELNTEAFF.

The V call is TRBV28, the J call TRBJ1-2, with TRBD1 matching over 8 bases. The V and J ends lost 4 bases and 3 bases, in that order; junction bases with no gene match: 4. In germline, CDR1 is MDHEN, CDR2 SYDVKM. The CDR3 consists of 14 residues. CDR3 in amino acids: CASSSTDRDYGYTF. The CDR3 nucleotides read TGTGCCAGCAGTTCCACGGACAGGGACTATGGCTACACCTTC.

The V call is TRBV14, the J call TRBJ1-2, with 10 bases identical to TRBD1. The germline gives CDR1 SGHDN, CDR2 FVKESK. The CDR3 extends over 14 amino acids. Trimming removed 4 bases from V and 9 bases from J; junction bases left unmatched: 8. CDR3 coding DNA: TGTGCCAGCAGCCTCAGGGGGGGACAGGGGAGCTACACCTTC. It encodes CASSLRGGQGSYTF.

This clone has a single count. The rearrangement joins TRBV6-5 to TRBJ1-1, with D unresolved. This CDR3 contains 14 residues. Per germline, CDR1 MNHEY and CDR2 SVGAGI. V gave up 4 bases and J gave up 5 bases, with 14 bases separating them. The CDR3 loop reads CASSLPNRRTEAFF. CDR3 nucleotide sequence: TGTGCCAGCAGTTTACCGAATCGGAGGACTGAAGCTTTCTTT.

V is TRBV28 and J is TRBJ1-5, with TRBD1 matching over 10 bases. Unmatched junction bases numbered 9, after V lost 5 bases and J lost 2 bases. Germline loops: CDR1 MDHEN, CDR2 SYDVKM. CDR3 length: 17 amino acids. This CDR3 is CASSPRQGAPGNQPQHF. The CDR3 DNA is TGTGCCAGCAGTCCCAGACAGGGGGCGCCCGGCAATCAGCCCCAGCATTTT.

The chain carries TRBV19 and TRBJ2-5, with 14 bases lining up with TRBD2. Germline V lookup: CDR1 LNHDA, CDR2 SQIVND (reference sequence). The CDR3 consists of 16 residues. V shed 3 bases, J shed 1 base, and the junction held 1 base outside the gene matches. The CDR3 is CASSIGLAGGQETQYF. CDR3 DNA: TGTGCCAGTAGTATCGGACTAGCGGGGGGCCAAGAGACCCAGTACTTC.